This TCR beta chain was observed in a study of T-cell memory formation after mild COVID-19. Study in general: Most TCR clusters belonged to a single donor. Whole-study findings and limits: Contracting clones from day 15 to 85 had balanced CD4/CD8; later expanders favoured CD4+. The CD4+ clones that contracted clustered mainly within CM and EM, and the CD8+ clones concentrated in EMRA. The study detected some responding clones in pre-infection memory, suggesting cross-reactive memory joined.

This CDR3 is 14 amino acids long. V lost 3 bases and J 0 bases, leaving 12 bases between the germline ends. Germline CDR1 reads DFQATT; CDR2 reads SNEGSKA (reference sequence). TCRdb fed the 5' RACE reads into MiXCR, producing one record per CDR3 protein. Among 25,000 to 35,000 distinct CDR3 sequences listed, approximately 12% were seen once. This clonotype was seen ten or more times. The antigen is undetermined. The receptor comes from an adult woman who had mild COVID-19 (a few samples of this study predate the infection). Cell type and time point are not known. The sample was PBMCs or a T cell subset sorted from them (not recorded which). The chain couples TRBV20-1 to TRBJ2-7; the D gene is possibly TRBD2 (6 bases). CDR3 nucleotides: TGCAGTGCTAGTGCGGGGTTGGGCTCCTACGAGCAGTACTTC. This encodes CSASAGLGSYEQYF.